The clone carrying this TCR beta chain was counted once. This specimen belongs to a study of blood T cell repertoires in COVID-19. Study details: Samples of COVID-19 (acute and convalescent) were obtained from the United States, Italy and Spain. T cells, B-cell-depleted T cells, or PBMCs supplied cDNA or gDNA.

Original handling: Amplification with reference gene primers provided the estimates of nucleated cell counts. Using immunoSEQ multiplex PCR, the repertoire was profiled, and TCRdb retains in-frame clones only, with some absent. From that table come the V and J calls and clone size; the DNA was used to work out D and trimming. Here the sample spans 90,000 to 120,000 clones, approximately 79% being singletons. This CDR3 is 14 amino acids long. Trimming cost V 3 bases and J 5 bases, with 11 bases left between them. Germline V gene data show CDR1 as MDHEN and CDR2 as SYDVKM. The chain joins TRBV28 to TRBJ1-3, with a possible D match to TRBD1 (6 bases). The TCR originated in a man between 65 and 85 years old with active or convalescent COVID-19. Sequencing was carried out using peripheral blood. The CDR3: CASSLDSRRNTIYF. The CDR3, as DNA: TGTGCCAGCAGTTTGGACAGTCGACGAAACACCATATATTTT.